These 5 T cell receptor beta chains originate from one sample sequenced in a study of T cells in women clearing cervical HPV infection. The protocol was immunoSEQ multiplex PCR, while the TCRdb copy is restricted to in-frame clones and leaves out a portion. The sample holds about 44,000 clones. The sequenced material came from blood buffy coat. The receptors come from a woman aged 18 to 69 with a cervical HPV16 infection that either progressed to CIN3+ or cleared (not recorded which).

A word on this clone: The CDR3 end lies 3 residues beyond the end of the read and is filled in from the germline J gene. The chain links TRBV20-1 to TRBJ1-6; the D gene is possibly TRBD1 (5 bases). V shed 3 bases and J shed 9 bases, with 12 bases lying between them. The V gene's germline CDR1 is DFQATT and CDR2 SNEGSKA (reference sequence). There are 13 residues in the CDR3. CDR3 in amino acids: CSARRQGVSPLHF. The CDR3 bases that were read are TGCAGTGCTAGGAGGCAGGGAGTTTCACCC.

Worth noting for this clone: The read falls 3 residues short of the CDR3 end, and the missing part is taken from the germline J gene. This chain joins TRBV7-9 and TRBJ2-3; D might be TRBD1 (6 bases). Between the trimmed V and J ends, which lost 5 bases and 5 bases, there was a span of 17 bases. Germline CDR1 is SEHNR and CDR2 is FQNEAQ (reference sequence). This CDR3 has 15 residues. The part of the CDR3 DNA that was read is TGTGCCAGCAGCCCCCGGACAGCAGGGTTAGATACG. Encoded protein: CASSPRTAGLDT. From start to end, the CDR3 is CASSPRTAGLDTQYF. Based on the CDR3 plus reference TRBV7-9 and TRBJ2-3, the full variable domain is DTGVSQNPRHKITKRGQNVTFRCDPISEHNRLYWYRQTLGQGPEFLTYFQNEAQLEKSRLLSDRFSAERPKGSFSTLEIQRTEQGDSAMYLCASSPRTAGLDTQYFGPGTRLTVL.

As regards this clone: The read terminates 3 residues ahead of where the CDR3 ends, so the germline J gene completes it. This chain joins TRBV10-3 and TRBJ2-1; 11 bases are shared with TRBD2. This CDR3 is 17 amino acids long. V gave up 7 bases and J gave up 5 bases; unmatched junction bases: 13. The germline V gene encodes CDR1 ENHRY and CDR2 SYGVKD. The DNA read from the CDR3 is TGTGCCATCACAACTTCCGGGACTAGCGGAGCCAACAATGAG. Amino acids: CAITTSGTSGANNE. The complete CDR3 protein is CAITTSGTSGANNEQFF.

As to this clone: The sequenced fragment ends 3 residues before the CDR3 boundary, so the rest is inferred from the germline J gene. The chain employs TRBV2 and TRBJ1-5; 7 positions agree with TRBD1. Germline loops: CDR1 SNHLY, CDR2 FYNNEI. V lost 7 bases, J lost 5 bases, and 8 bases stayed unmatched. This CDR3 is built from 14 residues. CDR3 DNA, as far as it was read: TGTGCCAGCACTCTACAGGGGACGGATCAGCCC. Amino acids: CASTLQGTDQP. The full CDR3 reads CASTLQGTDQPQHF.

About this clone: The CDR3 end lies 3 residues beyond the end of the read and is filled in from the germline J gene. V usage is TRBV2 and J usage is TRBJ2-7; TRBD1 agrees at 11 bases. The junction had 3 bases not matched to a gene; V was cut back by 3 bases and J by 5 bases. CDR1 and CDR2 from the germline V gene are SNHLY and FYNNEI. There are 14 residues in the CDR3. The part of the CDR3 DNA that was read is TGTGCCAGCAGTGAGGACAGGGGGCTCAACGAG. As protein: CASSEDRGLNE. The entire CDR3 reads CASSEDRGLNEQYF.